Presented here are 2 T cell receptor beta chains from one specimen sequenced in a study of T cell responses to AZD1222 COVID-19 vaccine. The data were produced by immunoSEQ multiplex PCR, yet TCRdb's version contains in-frame clones alone and is incomplete. Of 100,000 or so clones listed, about 90% are singletons. Sequenced material: peripheral blood, taken on day 0 of AZD1222 vaccination. The receptors were gathered from an adult in good health.

This chain links TRBV19 with TRBJ1-1; no clear D gene. The CDR3 spans 15 residues. Trimming pared 6 bases from V and 2 bases from J, leaving 16 bases between. The germline V gene encodes CDR1 LNHDA and CDR2 SQIVND (reference sequence). CDR3 in DNA: TGTGCCAGTAGGGTTCCGTCAGCCTTCAACACTGAAGCTTTCTTT. This gives the protein CASRVPSAFNTEAFF.

As for this clone: This sample also contains other DNA sequences that code for the same CDR3. The rearrangement links TRBV6-5 to TRBJ1-5, with D uncertain. CDR3 size: 13 residues. Trimming cost V 0 bases and J 6 bases, with 6 bases left between them. Germline loops: CDR1 MNHEY, CDR2 SVGAGI. The CDR3 DNA reads TGTGCCAGCAGTTACTCGAGAGGTCAGCCCCAGCATTTT. Amino acids: CASSYSRGQPQHF.